This TCR beta chain was recovered during a study of CD8 T cells in Susac syndrome. The ends were cut back, 0 bases at V and 8 bases at J, with 5 bases in the middle. This CDR3 contains 12 residues. The germline V gene encodes CDR1 MNHEY and CDR2 SVGAGI. Reverse transcription of 0.5 to 1 ug RNA was carried out with random hexamers. TCRdb fed the immunoSEQ multiplex PCR reads into MiXCR, producing one record per CDR3 protein. The sample carries 100,000 to 150,000 distinct CDR3 sequences, roughly 80% recorded once. The J gene is TRBJ2-1, the V gene TRBV6-5; D is uncertain. The receptor was isolated from a human donor with multiple sclerosis. Sequenced: CD8+ T cells from PBMCs. The CDR3 is CASSYSPDEQFF. In nucleotides, the CDR3 is TGTGCCAGCAGTTACTCTCCGGATGAGCAGTTCTTC.